The entry below gives a single TCR beta chain sequence along with its context. The target antigen is unknown. This sample is part of a study of OX40 agonist ivuxolimab in advanced cancers. Study at large: Prior anti-PD-1, anti-PD-L1 or anti-CTLA-4 therapy did not bar entry, and 40% to 45% had some. Findings and limits, study-wide: Circulating CD4+ and CD8+ T cells showed clonal expansion by week 6 at 0.1 to 3.0 mg/kg.

The CDR3 runs 14 residues. V was clipped by 3 bases and J by 3 bases, with 9 bases between them. The germline gives CDR1 SGHTA, CDR2 FQGNSA. Profiled with immunoSEQ multiplex PCR; TCRdb holds only in-frame clones, not every one. The table shows tens of thousands of clones, with 84% occurring only once. This clonotype was sampled from an adult with an advanced solid tumor such as melanoma, head and neck, liver or kidney cancer. The genes are TRBV7-2 and TRBJ1-5; D is undetermined. Here the sequenced sample was CD4+ or CD8+ T cells sorted from blood, taken in a trial of the OX40 agonist ivuxolimab. In nucleotides, the CDR3 is TGTGCCAGCAGCTTCGACGGCCTCAATCAGCCCCAGCATTTT. It encodes CASSFDGLNQPQHF.